Listed below are T cell receptor beta chains from one sample, sequenced in a study of cytomegalovirus exposure and HLA in healthy donors. Repertoires were generated with immunoSEQ multiplex PCR, while TCRdb's copy carries only in-frame clones and drops some. Among under 200,000 clones listed, around 65% were seen once. The specimen was PBMCs. These receptors originate from a woman in her forties in good health and CMV-seropositive. CDR3s include the opening cysteine and the closing phenylalanine or tryptophan. D genes are given only for firm matches. Clone sizes are given selectively: once, few, many, or a class where the clone is expanded.

cdr3_aa cdr3_nt clone_size v_call d_call j_call
CASSTATSGRFYNEQFF TGTGCCAGTAGTACCGCCACTAGCGGGAGATTTTACAATGAGCAGTTCTTC NA TRBV19 TRBD2 TRBJ2-1
CASSGRTVQETQYF TGCGCCAGCAGCGGAAGGACTGTCCAAGAGACCCAGTACTTC NA TRBV5-1 NA TRBJ2-5
CASSPSGTRHTEAFF TGTGCCAGCTCACCATCCGGGACAAGACACACTGAAGCTTTCTTT NA TRBV18 NA TRBJ1-1
CAISDLGDSHEQFF TGTGCCATCAGCGACCTTGGGGACTCCCATGAGCAGTTCTTC NA TRBV10-3 NA TRBJ2-1
CASSPLRTRSSYEQYF TGTGCCAGCAGCCCCCTCCGGACACGAAGCTCCTACGAGCAGTACTTC NA TRBV28 NA TRBJ2-7
CASSETVAGLTGELFF TGTGCCAGCAGTGAAACGGTAGCGGGCCTCACCGGGGAGCTGTTTTTT NA TRBV2 TRBD2 TRBJ2-2
CASWGQVNSPLHF TGTGCCAGCTGGGGACAGGTTAATTCACCCCTCCACTTT few TRBV6-1 TRBD1 TRBJ1-6
CASSLFGDTQYF TGTGCCAGCAGCTTATTCGGGGATACGCAGTATTTT few TRBV7-9 NA TRBJ2-3
CASSPGQPRDTQYF TGTGCCAGCAGTCCCGGACAGCCACGCGATACGCAGTATTTT NA TRBV28 NA TRBJ2-3
CASSLSPTSGSADTQYF TGCGCCAGCAGCTTAAGCCCGACTAGCGGGAGTGCAGATACGCAGTATTTT NA TRBV5-1 TRBD2 TRBJ2-3